The next 16 T cell receptor beta chains were all read from a single sample in a study of identical twins. A single record per CDR3 protein comes from TCRdb applying MiXCR to the 5' RACE reads. The sample records 1,800,000 or so distinct CDR3 sequences, about 32% being singletons. The sample taken for sequencing was cord blood. The receptors shown here come from a newborn girl in good health.

This clonotype was counted only a few times. The J gene is TRBJ1-2, the V gene TRBV4-1; D unclear. Germline CDR1 reads MGHRA; CDR2 reads YSYEKL. Trimming stripped 2 bases from V and 5 bases from J, with 21 bases between. This CDR3 is built from 17 residues. CDR3 in amino acids: CASSQKIPRRESYGYTF. CDR3 bases: TGCGCCAGCAGCCAAAAAATTCCCAGGAGGGAATCGTATGGCTACACCTTC.

For this clonotype: Given a much more abundant clone one base away, this may be a read error. J is TRBJ2-5 and V is TRBV27; TRBD2 is a possible D gene (7 bases). Deletions cut 0 bases from V and 12 bases from J, with 17 bases between. Per the germline V gene, CDR1 is MNHEY and CDR2 is SMNVEV (reference sequence). This CDR3 is 14 amino acids long. As DNA, the CDR3 is TGTGCCAGCAGTTTATCGGTCTCCAGGGGAGGGAAGTACTTC. Translating gives CASSLSVSRGGKYF.

The chain's CDR3 is CAIRGGKANTEAFF. The CDR3 coding sequence is TGTGCCATCAGAGGGGGCAAGGCGAACACTGAAGCTTTCTTT. The V gene is TRBV10-3, the J gene TRBJ1-1, with 7 bases fitting TRBD1. The germline V gene encodes CDR1 ENHRY and CDR2 SYGVKD. The CDR3 sequence is 14 residues long. The V segment lost 6 bases and the J segment 1 base; nucleotides outside the gene matches: 5.

V gene TRBV6-2 or TRBV6-3 combines with J gene TRBJ1-1; D not resolved. V was pared by 10 bases and J by 0 bases, with 36 bases between. Germline CDR1 MNHEY, CDR2 SVGEGT. CDR3 size: 21 residues. The CDR3 is CATIQPGNPVVSGLMNTEAFF. CDR3 DNA sequence: TGTGCCACCATTCAACCCGGGAACCCGGTGGTTAGCGGGCTAATGAACACTGAAGCTTTCTTT.

The V and J genes are TRBV7-9 and TRBJ2-1, with D perhaps given as TRBD1 or TRBD2 (5 bases each). Per the germline V gene, CDR1 is SEHNR and CDR2 is FQNEAQ (reference sequence). Between the trimmed V and J ends, which lost 4 bases and 11 bases, there was a span of 12 bases. The CDR3 runs 12 residues. DNA for the CDR3: TGTGCCAGCAGCTCGAATCGGGGACAGCAGTTCTTC. Protein: CASSSNRGQQFF.

There are a few counts of this clonotype. The chain has TRBV20-1 and TRBJ2-7; 8 bases are shared with TRBD2. J gave up 4 bases and V 3 bases, and 8 bases lay outside the gene matches. This CDR3 contains 14 residues. Germline lookup yields CDR1 DFQATT and CDR2 SNEGSKA (reference sequence). CDR3 sequence (DNA): TGCAGTGCTAGCTCTACTAGCGGAACTTACGAGCAGTACTTC. This translates into CSASSTSGTYEQYF.

The genes are TRBV20-1 and TRBJ1-6; 7 bases match TRBD1. CDR1 is DFQATT, CDR2 SNEGSKA, per germline (reference sequence). With V trimmed by 3 bases and J by 7 bases, 6 bases remained unmatched. There are 14 residues in the CDR3. The CDR3 region is CSARGQGGNSPLHF. The DNA for the CDR3 is TGCAGTGCTAGGGGCCAGGGGGGAAATTCACCCCTCCACTTT.

This clonotype appeared many times. The chain couples TRBV29-1 to TRBJ2-5; no firm D call. CDR1 is SQVTM, CDR2 ANQGSEA, per germline. V lost 5 bases, J lost 0 bases, and 10 bases lay in between. The CDR3 runs 13 residues. CDR3 nucleotides: TGCAGCGTTTTCCGGCGGTACCAAGAGACCCAGTACTTC. Residues: CSVFRRYQETQYF.

Comments on this clonotype: The junction and the germline gene differ at one end; a read error may be behind it. The V gene is TRBV7-2, the J gene TRBJ1-6; D gene uncertain. The CDR3 extends over 15 amino acids. In germline, CDR1 is SGHTA, CDR2 FQGNSA. The CDR3 spells CASSQTGMGHSPPRF. The CDR3 DNA follows: TGTGCCAGCAGCCAAACCGGGATGGGTCATTCACCCCCCCGCTTT.

The chain joins TRBV20-1 to TRBJ2-2; D perhaps matches TRBD2 (6 bases). CDR1 and CDR2 from the germline V gene are DFQATT and SNEGSKA (reference sequence). The CDR3 consists of 12 residues. V was trimmed by 1 base and J by 6 bases, leaving 6 bases between them. The CDR3 sequence: CSARGLAGELFF. As DNA, the CDR3 is TGCAGTGCTAGAGGACTAGCCGGGGAGCTGTTTTTT.

This clonotype showed up just once. This chain uses TRBV2 with TRBJ1-5; the D gene is possibly TRBD1 (5 bases). Germline CDR1 reads SNHLY; CDR2 reads FYNNEI. Trimming took off 3 bases at V and 0 bases at J, with 15 bases between the two ends. The CDR3 contains 17 residues. The CDR3 protein is CASSDWGRLISNQPQHF. The DNA for the CDR3 is TGTGCCAGCAGTGACTGGGGCAGACTCATTAGCAATCAGCCCCAGCATTTT.

Notes on this clonotype: The germline gene is not matched at one end of the junction; a read error may be the cause. J is TRBJ1-1 and V is TRBV19; the D gene is possibly TRBD1 (5 bases). The CDR3 is 13 residues long. Germline lookup yields CDR1 LNHDA and CDR2 SQIVND (reference sequence). The CDR3 loop is CASSTRQNTDAFF. As DNA, the CDR3 is TGTGCCAGTAGTACTAGACAGAACACTGACGCTTTCTTT.

The chain links TRBV20-1 to TRBJ2-3; 10 bases line up with TRBD2. Trimming at V came to 5 bases and at J to 2 bases, leaving 10 bases not matched to a gene. Germline CDR1 DFQATT, CDR2 SNEGSKA (reference sequence). The CDR3 is 16 residues long. The CDR3 loop is CSAGGGAGGVTDTQYF. The CDR3 DNA sequence: TGCAGTGCTGGAGGTGGAGCGGGGGGGGTCACAGATACGCAGTATTTT.

This clonotype has a handful of counts. The chain recombines TRBV11-2 with TRBJ2-1, with TRBD1 as a possible D gene (6 bases). This CDR3 contains 17 residues. V was shortened by 0 bases and J by 2 bases, with 14 bases between the two germline ends. Looked up from germline, CDR1 is SGHAT and CDR2 is FQNNGV. This CDR3 reads CASSLDRYPGAYNEQFF. CDR3 in DNA: TGTGCCAGCAGCTTAGATCGGTACCCAGGGGCCTACAATGAGCAGTTCTTC. The whole variable domain, remainder taken from reference TRBV11-2 and TRBJ2-1, is EAGVAQSPRYKIIEKRQSVAFWCNPISGHATLYWYQQILGQGPKLLIQFQNNGVVDDSQLPKDRFSAERLKGVDSTLKIQPAKLEDSAVYLCASSLDRYPGAYNEQFFGPGTRLTVL.

The V and J genes are TRBV19 and TRBJ2-3, with 8 bases lining up with TRBD1. CDR1 is LNHDA and CDR2 is SQIVND in the germline V gene (reference sequence). The CDR3 totals 14 residues. V dropped 7 bases and J dropped 1; count of bases not matched to a gene: 4. The CDR3 coding sequence is TGTGCCAGTACCCCGACAGGGGGCACAGATACGCAGTATTTT. It encodes CASTPTGGTDTQYF.

This clonotype appeared a few times. The J gene is TRBJ2-3, the V gene TRBV15, with 7 bases identical to TRBD2. The CDR3 totals 16 residues. Germline assignment: CDR1 LNHNV and CDR2 YYDKDF (reference sequence). Germline trimming cut 0 bases from V and 1 base from J; bases unmatched to any gene: 4. The CDR3 loop is CATSRDALAGTDTQYF. In DNA, the CDR3 is TGTGCCACCAGCAGAGATGCCCTAGCGGGCACAGATACGCAGTATTTT.